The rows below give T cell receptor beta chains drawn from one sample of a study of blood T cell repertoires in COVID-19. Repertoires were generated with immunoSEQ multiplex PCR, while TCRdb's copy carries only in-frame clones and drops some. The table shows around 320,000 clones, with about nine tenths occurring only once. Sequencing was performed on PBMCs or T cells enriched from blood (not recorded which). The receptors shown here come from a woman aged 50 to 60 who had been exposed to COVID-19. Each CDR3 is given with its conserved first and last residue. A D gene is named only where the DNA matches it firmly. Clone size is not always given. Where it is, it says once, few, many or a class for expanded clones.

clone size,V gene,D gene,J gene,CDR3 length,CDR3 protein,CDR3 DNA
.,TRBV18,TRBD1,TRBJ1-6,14,CASSSSRGNSPLHF,TGTGCCAGCTCATCTTCCAGGGGGAATTCACCCCTCCACTTT
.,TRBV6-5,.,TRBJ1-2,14,CASSYSIQNYGYTF,TGTGCCAGCAGTTACTCGATACAGAATTATGGCTACACCTTC
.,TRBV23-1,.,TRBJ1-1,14,CASSPDRSCTEAFF,TGCGCCAGCAGTCCCGACAGATCTTGTACTGAAGCTTTCTTT
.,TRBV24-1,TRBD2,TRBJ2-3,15,CATSVAGVARDTQYF,TGTGCCACCAGTGTTGCGGGGGTGGCGAGAGATACGCAGTATTTT
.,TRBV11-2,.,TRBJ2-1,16,CASSSLLAGPYNEQFF,TGTGCCAGCAGCTCCCTCCTAGCTGGTCCTTACAATGAGCAGTTCTTC
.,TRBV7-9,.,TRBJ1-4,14,CASSLGRANEKLFF,TGTGCCAGCAGCTTAGGGAGGGCTAATGAAAAACTGTTTTTT
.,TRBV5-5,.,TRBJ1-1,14,CASSLIGVNTEAFF,TGTGCCAGCAGCTTGATCGGGGTGAACACTGAAGCTTTCTTT
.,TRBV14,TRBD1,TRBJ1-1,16,CASSQVTPDRGSEAFF,TGTGCCAGCAGCCAAGTAACCCCTGACAGGGGTTCTGAAGCTTTCTTT
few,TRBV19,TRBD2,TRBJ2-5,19,CASSTSFGTSGGLQETQYF,TGTGCCAGTAGTACAAGCTTCGGGACTAGCGGGGGCCTCCAAGAGACCCAGTACTTC
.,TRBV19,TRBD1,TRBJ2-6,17,CASSRGQGSSGANVLTF,TGTGCCAGTTCCCGGGGACAGGGGTCCTCTGGGGCCAACGTCCTGACTTTC
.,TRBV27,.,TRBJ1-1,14,CASSFLGGNTEAFF,TGTGCCAGCAGTTTCCTGGGAGGGAACACTGAAGCTTTCTTT
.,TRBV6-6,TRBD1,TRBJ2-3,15,CASHGRGQGTDTQYF,TGTGCCAGCCATGGTAGGGGGCAGGGCACAGATACGCAGTATTTT
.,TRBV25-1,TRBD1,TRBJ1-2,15,CASSGGDRVSGGYTF,TGTGCCAGCAGTGGGGGGGACAGGGTTTCGGGTGGCTACACCTTC
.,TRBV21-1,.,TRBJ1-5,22,CASSPPRRGSTTQKESNQPQHF,TGTGCCAGCAGCCCTCCGAGACGGGGTAGTACCACTCAAAAAGAATCTAATCAGCCCCAGCATTTT
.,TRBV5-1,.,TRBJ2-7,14,CASSLGGTSYEQYF,TGCGCCAGCAGCTTGGGTGGGACATCCTACGAGCAGTACTTC
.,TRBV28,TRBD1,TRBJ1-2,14,CASSPSGTAYGYTF,TGTGCCAGCAGTCCCTCCGGGACAGCCTATGGCTACACCTTC
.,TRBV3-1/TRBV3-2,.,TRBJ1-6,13,CASSQVEGSPLHF,TGTGCCAGCAGCCAAGTAGAGGGTTCACCCCTCCACTTT
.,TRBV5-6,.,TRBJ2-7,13,CASSLASGDEQYF,TGTGCCAGCAGCTTGGCGTCGGGTGACGAGCAGTACTTC
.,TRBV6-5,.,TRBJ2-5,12,CASSRLQETQYF,TGTGCCAGCAGTCGACTCCAAGAGACCCAGTACTTC
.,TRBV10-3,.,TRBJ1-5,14,CAIGPEYSNQPQHF,TGTGCCATCGGGCCAGAATATAGCAATCAGCCCCAGCATTTT
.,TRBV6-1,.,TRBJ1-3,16,CASSELRVTSGNTIYF,TGTGCCAGCAGTGAATTGAGGGTGACCTCTGGAAACACCATATATTTT
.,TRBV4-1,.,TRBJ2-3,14,CASSQLTGLDTQYF,TGCGCCAGCAGCCAATTAACAGGGTTAGATACGCAGTATTTT
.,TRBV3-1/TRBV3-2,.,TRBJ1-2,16,CASSQGPQRRGDGYTF,TGTGCCAGCAGCCAAGGCCCACAAAGAAGAGGCGATGGCTACACCTTC
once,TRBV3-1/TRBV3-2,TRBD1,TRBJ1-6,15,CASRGQGGTNSPLHF,TGTGCCAGCAGAGGACAGGGGGGGACTAATTCACCCCTCCACTTT
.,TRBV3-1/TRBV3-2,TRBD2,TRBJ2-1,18,CASSPGLAGGLISDEQFF,TGTGCCAGCAGCCCGGGACTAGCGGGGGGGCTCATTAGCGATGAGCAGTTCTTC
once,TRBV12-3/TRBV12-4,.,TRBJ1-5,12,CASSLENQPQHF,TGTGCCAGCAGTTTGGAGAATCAGCCCCAGCATTTT
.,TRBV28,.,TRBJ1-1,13,CASSLSGVPEAFF,TGTGCCAGCAGTTTATCAGGGGTCCCTGAAGCTTTCTTT
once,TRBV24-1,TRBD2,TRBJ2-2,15,CATSDLRGGPGELFF,TGTGCCACCAGTGATTTGCGGGGGGGGCCCGGGGAGCTGTTTTTT
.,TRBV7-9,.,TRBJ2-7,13,CASSSRTSLEQYF,TGTGCCAGCAGCTCAAGAACATCTCTTGAGCAGTACTTC
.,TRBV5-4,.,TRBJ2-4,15,CASSTRGLDKNIQYF,TGTGCCAGCAGTACAAGGGGGTTGGACAAAAACATTCAGTACTTC
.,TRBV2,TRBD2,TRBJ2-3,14,CASAGTSGVDTQYF,TGTGCCAGCGCCGGGACTAGCGGGGTAGATACGCAGTATTTT
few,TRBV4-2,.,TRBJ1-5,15,CASSQDRGSNQPQHF,TGTGCCAGCAGCCAAGATCGGGGGAGCAATCAGCCCCAGCATTTT
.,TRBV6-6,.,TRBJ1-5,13,CASSYAQGQPQHF,TGTGCCAGCAGTTACGCTCAGGGTCAGCCCCAGCATTTT
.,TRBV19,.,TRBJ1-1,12,CASSIFGTEAFF,TGTGCCAGTAGTATTTTCGGCACTGAAGCTTTCTTT
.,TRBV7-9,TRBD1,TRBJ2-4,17,CASTLRGQGAGKNIQYF,TGTGCCAGCACCCTTAGGGGGCAGGGGGCTGGCAAAAACATTCAGTACTTC
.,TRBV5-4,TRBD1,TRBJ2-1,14,CASSSRDRHREQFF,TGTGCCAGCAGCTCCCGGGACAGGCATCGTGAGCAGTTCTTC
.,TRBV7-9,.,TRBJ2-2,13,CASGGVYGGELFF,TGTGCCAGCGGCGGGGTTTATGGCGGGGAGCTGTTTTTT
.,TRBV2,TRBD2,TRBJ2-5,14,CASSATSGVDSQYF,TGTGCCAGCAGTGCTACTAGCGGGGTAGATTCCCAGTACTTC
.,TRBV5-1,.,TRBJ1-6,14,CASSPGDINSPLHF,TGCGCCAGCAGCCCCGGGGATATTAATTCACCCCTCCACTTT
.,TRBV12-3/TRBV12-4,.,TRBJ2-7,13,CASSLQGFHEQYF,TGTGCCAGCAGTTTGCAGGGTTTCCACGAGCAGTACTTC
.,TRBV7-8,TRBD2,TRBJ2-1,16,CASSLEEAGGRNEQFF,TGTGCCAGCAGCTTAGAGGAAGCGGGGGGCCGCAATGAGCAGTTCTTC
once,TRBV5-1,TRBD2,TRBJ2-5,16,CASSPPTSGGAETQYF,TGCGCCAGCAGCCCCCCGACTAGCGGGGGGGCAGAGACCCAGTACTTC
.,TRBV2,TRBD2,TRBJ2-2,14,CASRLAGNTGELFF,TGTGCCTCAAGGCTAGCGGGGAACACCGGGGAGCTGTTTTTT
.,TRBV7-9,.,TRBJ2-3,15,CASSLGAQSTDTQYF,TGTGCCAGCAGCTTAGGGGCCCAGAGCACAGATACGCAGTATTTT
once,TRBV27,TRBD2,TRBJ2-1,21,CASSLSGGPRLAGVIYNEQFF,TGTGCCAGCAGTTTATCCGGCGGCCCAAGGCTAGCGGGGGTGATATACAATGAGCAGTTCTTC